Listed below are T cell receptor beta chains from one sample, sequenced in a study of T cells in Graves' hyperthyroidism and ophthalmopathy. Using its own MiXCR run on the multiplex PCR reads, TCRdb lists one record per CDR3 protein. Of about 710,000 distinct CDR3 sequences detected, about 17% appear once; the ten largest clones hold 8.4%. Specimen: blood. The origin of the receptors is a man younger than 30 with Graves' hyperthyroidism. Both conserved end residues are part of each CDR3. A D gene is named only where the DNA matches it firmly. Clone size is shown for a subset of rows, as once, few, many or a class of expanded clone.

j_gene	v_gene	abundance	d_gene	CDR3aa	CDR3nt
TRBJ2-6	TRBV2	many	-	CASRQGSGANVLTF	TGTGCCAGCAGACAGGGCTCTGGGGCCAACGTCCTGACTTTC
TRBJ2-1	TRBV5-1	many	TRBD2	CASSFGLAGVIFNEQFF	TGCGCCAGCAGCTTCGGACTAGCGGGAGTGATTTTTAATGAGCAGTTCTTC
TRBJ1-2	TRBV6-1	few	-	CASSSNGLLYGYTF	TGTGCCAGCAGCTCTAACGGCTTACTTTATGGCTACACCTTC
TRBJ2-2	TRBV30	many	TRBD1	CAWRPDRGPTNTGELFF	TGTGCCTGGAGACCGGACAGGGGGCCCACGAACACCGGGGAGCTGTTTTTT
TRBJ2-3	TRBV7-8	many	TRBD2	CASSSGTSGIRADTQYF	TGTGCCAGCAGCTCCGGGACTAGCGGGATTAGGGCAGATACGCAGTATTTT
TRBJ2-3	TRBV6-1	many	TRBD2	CASSEILAGGGSTDTQYF	TGTGCCAGCAGTGAAATACTAGCGGGAGGAGGGAGCACAGATACGCAGTATTTT
TRBJ2-1	TRBV4-1	-	-	CASSQGLGLSNEQFF	TGCGCCAGCAGTCAAGGGCTCGGGTTGAGTAATGAGCAGTTCTTC
TRBJ1-4	TRBV7-7	-	-	CASSVTGSIEKLFF	TGTGCCAGCAGCGTTACAGGGTCGATTGAAAAACTGTTTTTT
TRBJ2-1	TRBV6-2/TRBV6-3	-	-	CASTQGYSSYNEQFF	TGTGCCAGCACCCAGGGGTATAGCTCCTACAATGAGCAGTTCTTC
TRBJ1-6	TRBV6-1	many	TRBD1	CASSGGTGSSPLHF	TGTGCCAGCAGTGGAGGGACAGGGAGCTCACCCCTCCACTTT
TRBJ2-7	TRBV29-1	few	-	CSGDRAGEQYF	TGCAGCGGCGACAGGGCGGGGGAGCAGTACTTC
TRBJ2-7	TRBV20-1	many	-	CSARDGPTGEQYF	TGCAGTGCTAGAGACGGGCCCACGGGCGAGCAGTACTTC
TRBJ2-3	TRBV20-1	many	TRBD2	CSARTPSGSWPDTQYF	TGCAGTGCCAGGACCCCTAGCGGGAGTTGGCCAGATACGCAGTATTTT
TRBJ2-7	TRBV2	many	-	CASSFPPTRSTYEQYF	TGTGCCAGCAGCTTCCCCCCTACGCGAAGTACCTACGAGCAGTACTTC
TRBJ1-4	TRBV12-3/TRBV12-4	many	-	CASSPLTNEKLFF	TGTGCCAGCAGCCCGCTCACTAATGAAAAACTGTTTTTT
TRBJ2-7	TRBV13	-	-	CAGSSKTGSYEQYF	TGTGCCGGCAGCTCGAAGACAGGCTCCTACGAGCAGTACTTC
TRBJ2-7	TRBV20-1	-	-	CSAGGGGAHHEQYF	TGCAGTGCTGGGGGGGGGGGGGCGCACCACGAGCAGTACTTC
TRBJ1-2	TRBV5-4	few	-	CASSDRPSRPSYGYTF	TGTGCCAGCAGCGACCGCCCGTCTCGGCCAAGCTATGGCTACACCTTC
TRBJ2-1	TRBV20-1	-	TRBD2	CSARGTSGTAAYNEQFF	TGCAGTGCTAGAGGGACTAGCGGGACTGCAGCCTACAATGAGCAGTTCTTC
TRBJ2-3	TRBV27	-	TRBD2	CASRKTLQAGVGTDTQYF	TGTGCCAGCAGAAAAACCCTCCAAGCGGGAGTGGGGACAGATACGCAGTATTTT
TRBJ2-3	TRBV28	-	TRBD1	CASSSHRGGVDTQYF	TGTGCCAGCAGTTCCCACAGGGGTGGCGTAGATACGCAGTATTTT
TRBJ2-2	TRBV7-9	few	-	CASSFGTLDGDTGELFF	TGTGCCAGCAGCTTCGGGACGTTGGACGGTGACACCGGGGAGCTGTTTTTT
TRBJ1-1	TRBV19	few	-	CASTAGPTEAFF	TGTGCCAGTACAGCAGGGCCTACTGAAGCTTTCTTT
TRBJ1-5	TRBV12-5	many	-	CASGDREDYQPQHF	TGTGCTAGTGGTGACCGCGAAGACTATCAGCCCCAGCATTTT
TRBJ2-1	TRBV7-2	many	-	CASSLVLTEQFF	TGTGCCAGCAGCTTAGTACTTACCGAGCAGTTCTTC
TRBJ1-3	TRBV9	many	TRBD1	CASSAGQSGGNTIYF	TGTGCCAGCAGCGCGGGACAGTCGGGCGGAAACACCATATATTTT
TRBJ2-2	TRBV7-2	few	-	CASSSLSAGELFF	TGTGCCAGCAGCTCCCTGAGCGCCGGGGAGCTGTTTTTT
TRBJ2-4	TRBV30	many	TRBD1	CAWSVQGAIQYF	TGTGCCTGGAGTGTACAGGGGGCCATTCAGTACTTC
TRBJ2-1	TRBV28	-	TRBD1	CASSPTWLGQGEYNEQFF	TGTGCCAGCAGTCCCACCTGGCTGGGACAGGGGGAATACAATGAGCAGTTCTTC